This TCR beta chain was identified during a study of T cell responses to AZD1222 COVID-19 vaccine. The study's findings and limits: Repertoires in all cases were sampled only once the peak T cell response had passed.

This table comes from immunoSEQ multiplex PCR, and its TCRdb copy is limited to in-frame clones, with some not included. The sample carries about 260,000 clones, approximately 95% recorded once. CDR1 LGHNT and CDR2 FRNRAP come from the germline V gene. The CDR3 has 14 residues. V dropped 9 bases and J dropped 6 bases, with 18 bases sitting between them. For this clone: Antigen: not known.

The chain uses TRBV12-5 and TRBJ2-1; D tentatively reads TRBD1 or TRBD2 (7 bases each). Sequences were derived from peripheral blood, sampled on day 0 of AZD1222 vaccination. The TCR originated in an adult in good health. Written as DNA, the CDR3 is TGTGCTAGCTCACCAGGGGGGGCTGCCAATGAGCAGTTCTTC. Translation gives CASSPGGAANEQFF.